The entry below gives a single T cell receptor beta chain sequence along with its context. The data were obtained in a study of blood T cell repertoires in COVID-19. Some clones are missing from TCRdb's copy, which holds only in-frame ones; the method was immunoSEQ multiplex PCR. The table shows under 200,000 clones, with about nine tenths occurring only once. The CDR3 extends over 16 amino acids. The ends were cut back, 6 bases at V and 4 bases at J, with 18 bases in the middle. Germline lookup yields CDR1 KGHSH and CDR2 LQKENI. This chain links TRBV18 with TRBJ1-4; a weak D match, TRBD1 (5 bases). The source material was peripheral blood. The origin of this receptor is a man in his forties or fifties with acute or convalescent COVID-19. This CDR3 reads CASSLQGAIHNEKLFF. CDR3 in DNA: TGTGCCAGCTCCCTACAAGGGGCGATCCATAATGAAAAACTGTTTTTT.